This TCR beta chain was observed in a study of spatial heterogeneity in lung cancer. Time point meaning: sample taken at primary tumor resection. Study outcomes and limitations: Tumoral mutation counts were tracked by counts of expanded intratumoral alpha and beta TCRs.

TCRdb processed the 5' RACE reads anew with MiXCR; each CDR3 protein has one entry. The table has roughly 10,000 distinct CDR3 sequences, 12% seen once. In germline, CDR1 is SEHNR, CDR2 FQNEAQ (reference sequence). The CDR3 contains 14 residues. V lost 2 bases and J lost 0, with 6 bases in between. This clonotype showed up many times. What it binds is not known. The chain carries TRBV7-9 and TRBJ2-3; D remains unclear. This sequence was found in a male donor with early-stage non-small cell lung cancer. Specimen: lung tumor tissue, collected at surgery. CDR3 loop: CASSLMGSTDTQYF. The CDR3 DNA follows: TGTGCCAGCAGCTTAATGGGGAGCACAGATACGCAGTATTTT.